The count of the clone carrying this T cell receptor (beta chain) is one. The sample comes from a study of shared clonotypes between healthy human individuals. Trimming left V 10 bases short and J 2 bases short, with 11 bases between. The CDR3 extends over 12 amino acids. The germline V gene encodes CDR1 MGHDK and CDR2 SYGVNS. Assay used: immunoSEQ multiplex PCR; TCRdb lists only in-frame clones, some missing. The repertoire has 850,000 to 1,100,000 clones, about 72% of them found once; the top ten carry roughly 0.9%. The sequence was collected from a man aged 18 to 30 in good health. Some clones in this sample may be carry-over from other donors' samples. Input material: memory CD4+ T cells from PBMCs. Subset of the sample: CD45RA-negative fraction. The chain is built from TRBV25-1 and TRBJ1-2; unclear D gene. CDR3 sequence: CATSYDNYGYTF. In DNA, the CDR3 is TGTGCCACCTCTTACGACAACTATGGCTACACCTTC.